This TCR beta chain was recovered during a study of spatial heterogeneity in lung cancer. Unique molecular identifiers, one per molecule, were present on every TCR cDNA molecule. Via MiXCR, TCRdb re-called the 5' RACE reads, giving one row per CDR3 protein. The repertoire holds 60,000 to 90,000 distinct CDR3 sequences, with roughly 13% as singletons. Time point reported: sample taken at primary tumor resection. Frozen PBMC, nontumor lung or tumor provided whole RNA, which was sequenced unsorted. The germline CDR1 and CDR2 sequences are SQVTM and ANQGSEA. This CDR3 contains 14 residues. Trimming took 6 bases from V and 5 from J; bases not matched to a gene: 9. This clonotype was counted at least ten times.

This specimen was PBMCs, taken at surgery. The source is a male donor with early-stage non-small cell lung cancer. The V gene is TRBV29-1, the J gene TRBJ1-1; TRBD1 matches 10 bases. The DNA for the CDR3 is TGCAGCGTACTTGGGACAGGGGAGAGAACTGAAGCTTTCTTT. This encodes CSVLGTGERTEAFF.